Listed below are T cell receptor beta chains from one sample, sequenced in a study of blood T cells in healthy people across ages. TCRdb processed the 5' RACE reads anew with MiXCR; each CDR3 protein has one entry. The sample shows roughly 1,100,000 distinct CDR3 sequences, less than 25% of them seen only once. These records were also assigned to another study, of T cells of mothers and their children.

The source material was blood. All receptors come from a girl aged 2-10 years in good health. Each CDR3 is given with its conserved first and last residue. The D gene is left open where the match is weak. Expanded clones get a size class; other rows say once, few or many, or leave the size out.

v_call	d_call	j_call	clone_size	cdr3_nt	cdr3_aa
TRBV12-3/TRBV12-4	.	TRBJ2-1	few	TGTGCCAGCAGTTTAGCGCCGGCAGCGGAGCAGTTCTTC	CASSLAPAAEQFF
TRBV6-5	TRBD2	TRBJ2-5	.	TGTGCCAGCAGTTACTCGGGGGGGAGATGGGAGACCCAGTACTTC	CASSYSGGRWETQYF
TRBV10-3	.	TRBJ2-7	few	TGTGCCATCAGTGTCGGGGGAGAAGGGTACGAGCAGTACTTC	CAISVGGEGYEQYF
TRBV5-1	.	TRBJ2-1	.	TGCGCCAGCAGCTTGGTATCTGGGAATAATGAGCAGTTCTTC	CASSLVSGNNEQFF
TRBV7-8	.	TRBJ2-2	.	TGTGCCAGCAGCTTTCTGGAAAAACAGGGGACTCCCGGGGAGCTGTTTTTT	CASSFLEKQGTPGELFF
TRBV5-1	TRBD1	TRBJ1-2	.	TGCGCCAGCAGTCTACAACTCTCTTCCGGGACAGGGAACGGCTACACCTTC	CASSLQLSSGTGNGYTF
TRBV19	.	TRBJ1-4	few	TGTGCCACCAACCCCCAGAGGGATGAAAAACTGTTTTTT	CATNPQRDEKLFF
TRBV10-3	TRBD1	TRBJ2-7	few	TGTGCCACCACAGGGGTGGCCTACGAGCAGTACTTC	CATTGVAYEQYF
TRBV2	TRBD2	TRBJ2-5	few	TGTGCCAGCAGTCAATTAGCGGGAGCAAGTGAGACCCAGTACTTC	CASSQLAGASETQYF
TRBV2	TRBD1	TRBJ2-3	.	TGTGCCGCCCGGGACAGACCCACAGATACGCAGTATTTT	CAARDRPTDTQYF
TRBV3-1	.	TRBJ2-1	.	TGTGCCAGCAGCCAATTGGGACAAGGCAACAATGAGCAGTTCTTC	CASSQLGQGNNEQFF
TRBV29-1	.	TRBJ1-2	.	TGCAGCGGGGGGGACGGCGGCGGCTACACCTTC	CSGGDGGGYTF
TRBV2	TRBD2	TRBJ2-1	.	TGTGCCAGGGAGAAGTGGACTAGCGGGAAGAATGAGCAGTTCTTC	CAREKWTSGKNEQFF
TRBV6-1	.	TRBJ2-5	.	TGTGCCAGCAGGGGACCTAAACAAGAGACCCAGTACTTC	CASRGPKQETQYF
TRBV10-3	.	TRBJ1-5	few	TGTGCCATCAGTGAGTCGGCAGGGGAGGGTCAGCCCCAGCATTTT	CAISESAGEGQPQHF
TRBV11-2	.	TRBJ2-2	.	TGTGCCAGCAGCTTAGTGTCGGGGTCCGGGGAGCTGTTTTTT	CASSLVSGSGELFF
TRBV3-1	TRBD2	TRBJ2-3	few	TGTGCCAGCACGCCTCTAGCGGGGGGGCACGGCACAGATACGCAGTATTTT	CASTPLAGGHGTDTQYF
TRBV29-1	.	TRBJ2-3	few	TGCAGCGTATCCGGGACACCCAGAGATACGCAGTATTTT	CSVSGTPRDTQYF
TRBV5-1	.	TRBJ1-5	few	TGCGCCAGCGGCTTGGGGGGGGACCCAAATCAGCCCCAGCATTTT	CASGLGGDPNQPQHF
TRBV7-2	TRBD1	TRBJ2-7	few	TGTGCCAGCAGCTCACCGGCCGGGACAGGGTATTACTACGAGCAGTACTTC	CASSSPAGTGYYYEQYF
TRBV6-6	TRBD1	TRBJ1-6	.	TGTGCCAGCCGGACAGGTAGTTCACCCCTCCACTTT	CASRTGSSPLHF
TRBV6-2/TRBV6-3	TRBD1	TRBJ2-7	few	TGTGCCACCCTTTCTACGGGGACAGAAACCTACGAGCAGTACTTC	CATLSTGTETYEQYF
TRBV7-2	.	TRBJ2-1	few	TGTGCCAGCAGACAACCCGAAAGGGAGTTCTTC	CASRQPEREFF
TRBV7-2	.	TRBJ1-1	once	TGTGCCAGCAGCTTAAGCCCTCTGGGAGAAGCTTTCTTT	CASSLSPLGEAFF